This T cell receptor beta chain was recorded in a study of T cells in localized non-small cell lung cancer. Study observations and caveats: Tumor samples were not multi-region, leaving intratumor heterogeneity unexcluded. Uninvolved nearby lung showed the greatest T cell clonality, exceeding that found in tumor.

Of note for this clone: Its antigen is undetermined.

Data came from immunoSEQ multiplex PCR; TCRdb stores just in-frame clones and leaves some out. The profile shows about 78,000 clones, approximately 84% of them singletons. The CDR3 totals 14 residues. Germline CDR1 SGDLS, CDR2 YYNGEE. Germline trimming cut 4 bases from V and 7 bases from J; bases unmatched to any gene: 6. V usage is TRBV9 and J usage is TRBJ2-2, with 8 positions matching TRBD2. This TCR came from a man aged 35 to 69 with stage I lung adenocarcinoma. The sample was peripheral blood, taken before any cancer treatment. The CDR3 protein is CASSLGLAGGELFF. For the CDR3, the DNA is TGTGCCAGCAGCCTAGGACTAGCCGGCGGGGAGCTGTTTTTT. Using reference TRBV9 and TRBJ2-2 for the parts outside the CDR3, the full variable domain is DSGVTQTPKHLITATGQRVTLRCSPRSGDLSVYWYQQSLDQGLQFLIQYYNGEERAKGNILERFSAQQFPDLHSELNLSSLELGDSALYFCASSLGLAGGELFFGEGSRLTVL.